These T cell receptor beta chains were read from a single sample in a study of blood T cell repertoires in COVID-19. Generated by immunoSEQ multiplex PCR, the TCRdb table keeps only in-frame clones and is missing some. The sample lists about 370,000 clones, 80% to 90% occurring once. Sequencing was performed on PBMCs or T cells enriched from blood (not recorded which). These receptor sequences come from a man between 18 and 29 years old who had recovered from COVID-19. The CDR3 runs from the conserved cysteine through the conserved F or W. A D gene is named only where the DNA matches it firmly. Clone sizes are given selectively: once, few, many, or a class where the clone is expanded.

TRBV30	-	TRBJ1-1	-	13	TGTGCCTGGAGTGTTGGGCTGAACACTGAAGCTTTCTTT	CAWSVGLNTEAFF
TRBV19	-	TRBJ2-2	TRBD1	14	TGTGCCAGTAGTATCAGGGGGCTCACCGGGGAGCTGTTTTTT	CASSIRGLTGELFF
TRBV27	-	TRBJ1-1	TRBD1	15	TGTGCCAGCAGTGACCAGGGGGCGGGCTACACTGAAGCTTTCTTT	CASSDQGAGYTEAFF
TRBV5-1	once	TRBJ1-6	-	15	TGCGCCAGCAGCTTGGGTAGCATCTATAATTCACCCCTCCACTTT	CASSLGSIYNSPLHF
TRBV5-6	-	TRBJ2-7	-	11	TGTGCCAGCAGCAACAGCTACGAGCAGTACTTC	CASSNSYEQYF
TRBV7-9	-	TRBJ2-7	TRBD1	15	TGTGCCAGCAGCTCGGGGACAGGGGGCCCGATGGAGCAGTACTTC	CASSSGTGGPMEQYF
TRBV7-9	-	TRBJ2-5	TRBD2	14	TGTGCCAGCAGCTTAACTAGCGGACAAGAGACCCAGTACTTC	CASSLTSGQETQYF
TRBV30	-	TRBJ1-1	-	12	TGTGCCTGGAACACAAGGTGGGGGGGAGCTTTCTTT	CAWNTRWGGAFF
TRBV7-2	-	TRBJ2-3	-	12	TGTGCCAGCAGCTATGGCGGGGATACGCAGTATTTT	CASSYGGDTQYF
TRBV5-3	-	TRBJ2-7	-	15	TGTGCCAGAAGCCGACGGCGGGACCACCCCTACGAGCAGTACTTC	CARSRRRDHPYEQYF
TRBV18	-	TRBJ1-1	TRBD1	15	TGTGCCAGCTTAGGGGGACAGGCCTTGAACACTGAAGCTTTCTTT	CASLGGQALNTEAFF
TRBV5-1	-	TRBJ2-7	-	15	TGCGCCAGCAGCTTTTCTTCTGGGGGGACCTACGAGCAGTACTTC	CASSFSSGGTYEQYF
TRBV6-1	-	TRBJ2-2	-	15	TGTGCCAGCAGTGAACCCCCGGTCGGGTTCGGGGAGCTGTTTTTT	CASSEPPVGFGELFF
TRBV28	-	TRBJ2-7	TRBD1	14	TGTGCCAGCAGCCCGGGACAGAGGCCCTACGAGCAGTACTTC	CASSPGQRPYEQYF
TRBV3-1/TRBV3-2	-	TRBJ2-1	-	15	TGTGCCAGCAGCCAGACTAGAAGTGGGGCCAATGAGCAGTTCTTC	CASSQTRSGANEQFF
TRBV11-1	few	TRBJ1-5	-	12	TGTGCCAGCAGCTTACTCGGAGGCGCCCAGCATTTT	CASSLLGGAQHF
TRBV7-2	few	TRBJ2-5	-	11	TGTGCCAGCAGCTCACAAGAGACCCAGTACTTC	CASSSQETQYF
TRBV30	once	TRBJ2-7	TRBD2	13	TGTGCCTGGAGTCTTAGGGCGGGAGCTGAGCAGTACTTC	CAWSLRAGAEQYF
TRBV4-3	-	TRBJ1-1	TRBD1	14	TGCGCCAGCAGCCCCCGGGACAGTAGATTAGAAGCTTTCTTT	CASSPRDSRLEAFF
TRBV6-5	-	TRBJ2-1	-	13	TGTGCCAGCTCACCGAGCTCCTACAATGAGCAGTTCTTC	CASSPSSYNEQFF
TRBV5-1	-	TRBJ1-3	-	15	TGCGCCAGCAGCACAACAGGGACCTCTGGAAACACCATATATTTT	CASSTTGTSGNTIYF
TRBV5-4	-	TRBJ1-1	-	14	TGTGCCAGCAGCCCCGACAGAAAGGACACTGAAGCTTTCTTT	CASSPDRKDTEAFF
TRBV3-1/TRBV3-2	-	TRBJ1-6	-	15	TGTGCCAGCAGCCCCTATCAGGGTAATAATTCACCCCTCCACTTT	CASSPYQGNNSPLHF
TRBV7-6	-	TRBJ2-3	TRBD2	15	TGTGCCAGCAGCCGAGGACTAGCTGGCACAGATACGCAGTATTTT	CASSRGLAGTDTQYF
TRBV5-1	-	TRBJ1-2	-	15	TGCGCCAGCAGATTGGAGGGGTCCTTTTCCTATGGCTACACCTTC	CASRLEGSFSYGYTF
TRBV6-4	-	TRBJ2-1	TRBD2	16	TGTGCCAGCAGTGACTCCGGGACTAGCTCCTACAATGAGCAGTTCTTC	CASSDSGTSSYNEQFF
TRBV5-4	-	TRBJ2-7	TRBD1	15	TGTGCCAGCAGCTTGCAGGGGGCTATAACCTACGAGCAGTACTTC	CASSLQGAITYEQYF
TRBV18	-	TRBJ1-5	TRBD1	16	TGTGCCAGCTCATCTAAGACAGGGCCCAGCAATCAGCCCCAGCATTTT	CASSSKTGPSNQPQHF
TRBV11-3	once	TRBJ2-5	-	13	TGTGCCAGCACCTCCCTACTTCAAGAGACCCAGTACTTC	CASTSLLQETQYF
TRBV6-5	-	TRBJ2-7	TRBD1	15	TGTGCCAGCAGTTCCCCGGACAGGGTCCCCTACGAGCAGTACTTC	CASSSPDRVPYEQYF
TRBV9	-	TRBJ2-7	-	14	TGTGCCAGCAGCGTCGGACAGACAACCTACGAGCAGTACTTC	CASSVGQTTYEQYF
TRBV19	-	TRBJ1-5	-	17	TGTGCCAGTAGTATTCGAGTGTGGGGGGACAGCAATCAGCCCCAGCATTTT	CASSIRVWGDSNQPQHF
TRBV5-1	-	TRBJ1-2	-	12	TGCGCCAGCAGGTCAGGGGAGTATGGCTACACCTTC	CASRSGEYGYTF
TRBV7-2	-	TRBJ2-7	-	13	TGTGCCAGCAGCTTAAGTAGTGTCTACGAGCAGTACTTC	CASSLSSVYEQYF
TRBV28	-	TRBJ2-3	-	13	TGTGCCAGCAGTCCCCCTAGCACAGATACGCAGTATTTT	CASSPPSTDTQYF
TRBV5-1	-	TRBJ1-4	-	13	TGCGCCAGCAGGGACAGCGTTAATGAAAAACTGTTTTTT	CASRDSVNEKLFF
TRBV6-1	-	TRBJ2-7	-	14	TGTGCCAGCAATGAAAGGGGTTTCTCCTACGAGCAGTACTTC	CASNERGFSYEQYF
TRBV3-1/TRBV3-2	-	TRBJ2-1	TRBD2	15	TGTGCCAGCAGCCAAGCGGGAGGCTCCTACAATGAGCAGTTCTTC	CASSQAGGSYNEQFF
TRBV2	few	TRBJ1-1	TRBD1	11	TGTGCCAGCGGGGTACAGGGGGAAGCTTTCTTT	CASGVQGEAFF
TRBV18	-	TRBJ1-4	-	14	TGTGCCAGCTCACCCAGGGGAGATGGTGAAAAACTGTTTTTT	CASSPRGDGEKLFF